A single sample is the source of the 15 T cell receptor beta chains below, sequenced in a study of T cell responses to AZD1222 COVID-19 vaccine (dated by TCRdb to the early 2020s). Receptors were amplified or captured by the immunoSEQ multiplex PCR assay. TCRdb provides this immuneACCESS table in a form limited to in-frame rearrangements. Some clones are lacking; in checked studies, under half of them reflect an unresolved V gene, and why the rest are absent is not known. This sample holds 150,000 to 200,000 clones; 85% to 90% were observed only once. Jointly, the top ten make up roughly 4% of the sample. In the paper's terms, the time point label means: about 28 days (+/-7) after the second vaccine dose. Reading the label with the study, this specimen's treatment or condition is: meningococcal conjugate vaccine given as trial control. Sample: peripheral blood, taken 28 days after the second dose of the MenACWY control vaccine. The source is an adult who received the MenACWY meningococcal vaccine as a control.

The chain has TRBV7-3 and TRBJ2-1; TRBD2 matches at 12 bases. Per germline, CDR1 SGHTA and CDR2 FQGTGA. The CDR3 has 14 amino acids. Unmatched junction bases numbered 0, after V lost 2 bases and J lost 7 bases. CDR3 DNA sequence: TGTGCCAGCAGCTTAGGGACTAGCGGGAATGAGCAGTTCTTC. Its protein product is CASSLGTSGNEQFF.

The chain has TRBV28 and TRBJ1-5; D is ambiguous. Trimming removed 5 bases from V and 6 bases from J, with 14 bases in between. The CDR3 runs to 14 residues. Germline loops: CDR1 MDHEN, CDR2 SYDVKM. The CDR3 loop is CASSPPEGSQPQHF. The CDR3 DNA follows: TGTGCCAGCAGTCCCCCAGAGGGCAGTCAGCCCCAGCATTTT.

The chain uses TRBV18 and TRBJ1-1, with TRBD1 matching 8 bases. V lost 3 bases and J lost 7; bases outside the gene matches: 7. CDR1 is KGHSH, CDR2 LQKENI, per germline. The CDR3 totals 14 residues. The CDR3 nucleotides are TGTGCCAGCTCACCGGACAGGGTAAGGAATGAAGCTTTCTTT. Its translation: CASSPDRVRNEAFF.

This clone appeared once. J is TRBJ2-1 and V is TRBV7-9; D may match TRBD1 or TRBD2 (5 bases each). The CDR3 has 15 amino acids. Germline assignment: CDR1 SEHNR and CDR2 FQNEAQ (reference sequence). Trimming removed 10 bases from V and 4 bases from J, with 20 bases in between. CDR3 residues: CATGNRDGEYNEQFF. CDR3 nucleotide sequence: TGTGCCACGGGAAACCGGGACGGAGAATACAATGAGCAGTTCTTC.

The chain is built from TRBV28 and TRBJ1-2; 7 nucleotides line up with TRBD1. Germline V gene sequence: CDR1 MDHEN, CDR2 SYDVKM. This CDR3 spans 12 amino acids. V lost 6 bases and J lost 5; bases outside the gene matches: 3. CDR3 sequence reads: CASRDRAYGYTF. The CDR3 DNA reads TGTGCCAGCAGAGACAGGGCTTATGGCTACACCTTC.

V usage is TRBV6-2 or TRBV6-3 and J usage is TRBJ1-5, with 9 positions matching TRBD1. Per the germline V gene, CDR1 is MNHEY and CDR2 is SVGEGT. The trim removed 5 bases at V and 4 bases at J, leaving 3 bases unmatched. The CDR3 covers 14 residues. In DNA, the CDR3 is TGTGCCAGCAGTAGGACAGGGGCGAATCAGCCCCAGCATTTT. It codes for CASSRTGANQPQHF.

This clone was detected only a few times. CDR3 sequence reads: CASSLGWAQSYEQYF. DNA of the CDR3: TGTGCCAGCAGCTTAGGGTGGGCACAGAGCTACGAGCAGTACTTC. The chain employs TRBV7-6 and TRBJ2-7, with D hard to call. Germline values: CDR1 SGHVS, CDR2 FNYEAQ. Trimming took off 1 base at V and 3 bases at J, with 13 bases between the two ends. The CDR3 runs to 15 residues.

This chain joins TRBV6-4 and TRBJ2-1; the D is unclear. The V end was cut by 3 bases, the J end by 6 bases, with 12 bases between. The CDR3 length is 14 residues. From germline, CDR1 is MRHNA and CDR2 SNTAGT. The CDR3 sequence is CASSEAWSGNEQFF. The CDR3 DNA reads as TGTGCCAGCAGTGAAGCTTGGTCCGGCAATGAGCAGTTCTTC.

V gene TRBV5-1 combines with J gene TRBJ2-5; D unresolved. This CDR3 is built from 12 residues. Germline CDR1 reads SGHRS; CDR2 reads YFSETQ. V was trimmed by 0 bases and J by 1 base, leaving 1 base between them. CDR3 amino acids: CASSLVQETQYF. CDR3 DNA sequence: TGCGCCAGCAGCTTGGTCCAAGAGACCCAGTACTTC.

The V call is TRBV19, the J call TRBJ1-5; the D is unclear. CDR1 and CDR2 (germline): LNHDA, SQIVND (reference sequence). The CDR3 sequence is 14 residues long. Trimming pared 3 bases from V and 7 bases from J, leaving 13 bases between. CDR3 loop: CASSIEGYGQPQHF. The CDR3 DNA follows: TGTGCCAGTAGTATTGAGGGTTACGGGCAGCCCCAGCATTTT.

The chain has TRBV28 and TRBJ1-1; no definite D call. Germline V lookup: CDR1 MDHEN, CDR2 SYDVKM. This CDR3 has 13 amino acids. Deletions cut 3 bases from V and 1 base from J, with 6 bases between. The CDR3 reads CASSFNWNTEAFF. CDR3 DNA: TGTGCCAGCAGTTTCAACTGGAACACTGAAGCTTTCTTT.

In this sample, this clone turned up a few times. The genes are TRBV7-9 and TRBJ1-2, with 8 bases fitting TRBD1. V gave up 5 bases and J gave up 3 bases; unmatched junction bases: 14. Germline V lookup: CDR1 SEHNR, CDR2 FQNEAQ (reference sequence). The CDR3 is made up of 17 amino acids. Written as DNA, the CDR3 is TGTGCCAGCAGCCATTTCCTTTTGGACAGGGTTGACTATGGCTACACCTTC. Protein sequence: CASSHFLLDRVDYGYTF.

The rearrangement joins TRBV28 to TRBJ1-2; D is possibly TRBD1 (6 bases). Germline V gene lookup returns CDR1 MDHEN and CDR2 SYDVKM. This CDR3 has 12 amino acids. V lost 8 bases, J lost 7 bases, and 14 bases lay in between. CDR3 DNA sequence: TGTGCCAGCCTAAAGAACAGGGTTGGCTACACCTTC. Encoded protein: CASLKNRVGYTF.

The chain uses TRBV11-3 and TRBJ2-2, with unresolved D. The CDR3 is made up of 15 amino acids. V was clipped by 3 bases and J by 2 bases, with 10 bases between them. CDR1 SGHNT and CDR2 YENEEA come from the germline V gene. The DNA of the CDR3 is TGTGCCAGCAGCTTGGGTACCCCAAACACCGGGGAGCTGTTTTTT. Translated: CASSLGTPNTGELFF.

The chain carries TRBV7-8 and TRBJ1-3; D uncertain. The CDR3 contains 17 residues. V was cut by 3 bases and J by 3 bases, with 18 bases left in between. CDR1 and CDR2 (germline): SGHVS, FQNEAQ. The CDR3 nucleotides are TGTGCCAGCAGCTTGAGGGCGGAGAGGGATTATGGAAACACCATATATTTT. Its translation is CASSLRAERDYGNTIYF.